Detailed here is one T cell receptor beta chain. A single base separates this from a much larger clone, so it may be a read error. This entry comes from a study of T cells after yellow fever vaccination. The CDR3 spans 16 residues. Germline lookup yields CDR1 SGHNT and CDR2 YYREEE (reference sequence). Germline trimming cut 0 bases from V and 8 bases from J; bases unmatched to any gene: 7. From the 5' RACE reads, TCRdb called clonotypes with MiXCR, one entry per CDR3 protein. The table includes some 340,000 distinct CDR3 sequences, approximately 11% detected once. The chain recombines TRBV5-4 with TRBJ1-6; 8 nucleotides agree with TRBD1. The clonotype originates from a man between 18 and 35 years old who received the YFV17D yellow fever vaccine. Source: CD4+ T cells sorted from PBMCs, taken 45 days after the yellow fever booster vaccination. The CDR3 bases are TGTGCCAGCAGCTTGGGGGGGACAGGTTATGATTCACCCCTCCACTTT. Its protein is CASSLGGTGYDSPLHF.